This T cell receptor beta chain was identified in a study of response to subunit inactivated influenza vaccine. TCRdb fed the RT-PCR reads into MiXCR, producing one record per CDR3 protein. The table records roughly 170,000 distinct CDR3 sequences, about 10% of them present only once. Notes on the study in general: Each seasonal influenza vaccination, the authors suggested, recruits few new T cells.

As regards this clonotype: Its antigen remains unknown.

The specimen comprised non-naive T cells sorted from PBMCs, sampled on the day of vaccination. This TCR derives from a man aged 45 to 65 who received an inactivated influenza vaccine.

CDR3 DNA: TGTGCCAGCAGTGAACCAGGTCCCTACGAGCAGTACTTC. Its protein is CASSEPGPYEQYF. The chain recombines TRBV6-1 with TRBJ2-7; no firm D call. This CDR3 contains 13 residues. The V and J ends lost 2 bases and 2 bases respectively, with 7 bases between them. Germline V gene sequence: CDR1 MNHNS, CDR2 SASEGT.